This TCR beta chain was profiled in a study of blood T cell repertoires in COVID-19 (dated by TCRdb to the early 2020s). A note on the overall study: Collaborator samples came from the United States, Italy and Spain and covered acute and convalescent phases of COVID-19. The material from the prospective study consisted of cDNA or gDNA derived from T cells, B-cell-depleted T cells, or PBMCs. The dataset comprised deeply sampled blood TCRbeta repertoires from subjects exposed to, actively infected with, or recovered from COVID-19. The repertoires were released in a freely available public database intended as a resource for research on the immune response to SARS-CoV-2. The samples were drawn from the first 160 participants of the ongoing ImmuneRACE study and from 950 to 1,500 subjects provided by 6 global collaborators. Sample metadata almost always included a de-identified subject ID, COVID-19 status, age in years and sex. Where available, HLA class I and class II types were obtained from metadata supplied by the sample provider rather than from assay-based typing. The paper as a whole reports these results and caveats: How much clinical and demographic metadata was included differed by source and by participant, and the metadata was provided uncurated.

The germline V gene (reference sequence) sets CDR1 to SEHNR and CDR2 to FQNEAQ. Reading from cysteine to phenylalanine, the CDR3 counts 11 amino acids. Kept here is only the CDR3 DNA, which spans 33 bases and is read in frame from base 1. Compared with germline, V lacks 5 bases and J lacks 15 bases; bases without a gene match: 6. Whole blood was collected in K2EDTA tubes by collaborating institutions according to the institutions' own protocols. Collaborator samples were shipped for TCRbeta analysis as frozen whole blood, isolated PBMCs, or DNA extracted from either sample type. TCRbeta CDR3 regions were amplified from genomic DNA using the immunoSEQ Assay, a bias-controlled multiplex PCR. The source study handled its data this way. Within the assay, amplification of reference gene primers was used to estimate how many nucleated cells each sample contained. To quantify the absolute abundance of each unique TCRbeta CDR3 rearrangement, sequence reads were collapsed and filtered. For each sample, productive Simpson clonality was calculated by taking the square root of Simpson's diversity index across productive rearrangements. Held by TCRdb, this immuneACCESS table contains in-frame sequences only and omits some clones. Under half of the omission traces to an unresolved V gene where checked; the cause of the rest is unknown. V and J calls and clone size follow that table, whereas D and trimming were derived from the DNA. Across this sample there are 110,000 or so clones, with 84% seen only once. The ten most abundant clones make up around 8% of the sample.

Concerning this clone itself: The antigen it recognizes is unknown. The input lacks base qualities; no much larger clone sits a single base away.

The sequencing sample was made of peripheral blood. The V and J genes are TRBV7-9 and TRBJ2-1; the junction holds 8 bases that match TRBD1. The TCR was taken from a woman aged 40 to 50 with acute or convalescent COVID-19. The nucleotides read TGTGCCAGCAGCCTAACAGGGGGATTGTTCTTC. Its translation reads: CASSLTGGLFF.